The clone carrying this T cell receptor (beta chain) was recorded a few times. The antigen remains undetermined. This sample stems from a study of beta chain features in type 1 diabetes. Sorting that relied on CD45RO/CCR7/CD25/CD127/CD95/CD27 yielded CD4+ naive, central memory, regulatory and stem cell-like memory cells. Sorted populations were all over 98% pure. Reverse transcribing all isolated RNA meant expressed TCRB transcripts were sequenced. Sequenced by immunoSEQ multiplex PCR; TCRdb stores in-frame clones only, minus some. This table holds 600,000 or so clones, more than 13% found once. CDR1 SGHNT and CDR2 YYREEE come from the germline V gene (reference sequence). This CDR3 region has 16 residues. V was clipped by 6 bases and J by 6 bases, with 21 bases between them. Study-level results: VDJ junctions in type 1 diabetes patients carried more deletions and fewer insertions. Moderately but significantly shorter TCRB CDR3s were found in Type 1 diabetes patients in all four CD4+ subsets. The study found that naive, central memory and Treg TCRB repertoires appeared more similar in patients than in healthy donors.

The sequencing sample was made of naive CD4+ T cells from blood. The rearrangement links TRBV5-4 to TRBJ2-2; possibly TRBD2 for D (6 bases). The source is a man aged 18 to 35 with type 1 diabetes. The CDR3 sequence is CASTKEGFLYAGELFF. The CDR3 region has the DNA TGTGCCAGCACGAAGGAGGGCTTCCTCTACGCCGGGGAGCTGTTTTTT.